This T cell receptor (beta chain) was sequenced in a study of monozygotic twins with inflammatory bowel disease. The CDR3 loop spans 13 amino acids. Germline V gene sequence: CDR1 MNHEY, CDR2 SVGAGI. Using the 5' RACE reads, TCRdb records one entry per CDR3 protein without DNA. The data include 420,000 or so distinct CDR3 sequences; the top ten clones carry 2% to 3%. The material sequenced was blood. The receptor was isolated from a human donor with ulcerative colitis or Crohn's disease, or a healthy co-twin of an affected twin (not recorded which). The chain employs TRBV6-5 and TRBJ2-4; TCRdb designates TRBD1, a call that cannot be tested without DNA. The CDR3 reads CASSKFGHTIQYF.